This T cell receptor (beta chain) was identified during a study of identical twins. General study results and limits: A partial confounding effect on zero-insertion analyses could come from invariant MAIT and iNKT cells.

MiXCR, applied by TCRdb to the 5' RACE reads, yields one record per CDR3 protein. Counted here are 700,000 or so distinct CDR3 sequences, 8.5% to 9.5% occurring once; the ten biggest clones make up more than 0.75%. Each donor (without exception) was a healthy Caucasian. CDR3 length: 12 amino acids. Trimming stripped 8 bases from V and 6 bases from J, with 13 bases between. Germline V lookup: CDR1 MNHNY, CDR2 SVGAGI (reference sequence). This clonotype was recorded at least ten times. Its antigen is undetermined. These data are also associated with another study on yellow fever vaccine responses in identical twins.

Material for sequencing was PBMCs. This TCR was recovered from a woman under 30 in good health. The chain uses TRBV6-6 and TRBJ2-5; D is tentatively TRBD1 or TRBD2 (6 bases each). The CDR3 protein is CASEGGRKTQYF. The CDR3 region has the DNA TGTGCCAGCGAAGGGGGGAGAAAGACCCAGTACTTC.